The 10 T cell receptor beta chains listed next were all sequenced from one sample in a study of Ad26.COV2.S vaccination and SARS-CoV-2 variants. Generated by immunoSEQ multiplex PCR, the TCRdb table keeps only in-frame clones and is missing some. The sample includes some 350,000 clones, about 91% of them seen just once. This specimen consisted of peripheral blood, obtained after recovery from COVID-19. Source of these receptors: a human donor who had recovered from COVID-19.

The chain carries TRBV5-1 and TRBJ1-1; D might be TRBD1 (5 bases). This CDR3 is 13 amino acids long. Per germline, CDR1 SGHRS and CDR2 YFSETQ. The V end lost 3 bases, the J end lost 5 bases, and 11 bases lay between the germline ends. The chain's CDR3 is CASSSGMGTEAFF. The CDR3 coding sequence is TGCGCCAGCAGCTCAGGGATGGGTACTGAAGCTTTCTTT.

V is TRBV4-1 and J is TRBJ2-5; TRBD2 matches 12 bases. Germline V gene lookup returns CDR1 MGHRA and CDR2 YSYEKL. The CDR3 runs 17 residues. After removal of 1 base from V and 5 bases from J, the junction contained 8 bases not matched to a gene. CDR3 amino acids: CASSQASGGAGGETQYF. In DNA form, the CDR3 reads TGCGCCAGCAGCCAAGCTAGCGGGGGGGCCGGTGGGGAGACCCAGTACTTC.

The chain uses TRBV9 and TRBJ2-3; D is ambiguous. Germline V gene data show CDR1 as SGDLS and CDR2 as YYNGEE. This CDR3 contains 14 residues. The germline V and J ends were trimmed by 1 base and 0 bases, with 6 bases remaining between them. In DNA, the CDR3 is TGTGCCAGCAGCGTATATGCAAGCACAGATACGCAGTATTTT. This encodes CASSVYASTDTQYF. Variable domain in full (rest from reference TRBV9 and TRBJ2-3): DSGVTQTPKHLITATGQRVTLRCSPRSGDLSVYWYQQSLDQGLQFLIQYYNGEERAKGNILERFSAQQFPDLHSELNLSSLELGDSALYFCASSVYASTDTQYFGPGTRLTVL.

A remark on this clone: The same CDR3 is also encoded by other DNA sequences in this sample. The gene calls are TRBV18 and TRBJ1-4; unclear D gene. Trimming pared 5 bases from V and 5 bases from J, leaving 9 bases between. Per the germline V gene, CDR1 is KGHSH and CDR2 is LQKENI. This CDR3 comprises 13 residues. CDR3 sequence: CASSRAENEKLFF. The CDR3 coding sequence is TGTGCCAGCTCAAGGGCCGAAAATGAAAAACTGTTTTTT.

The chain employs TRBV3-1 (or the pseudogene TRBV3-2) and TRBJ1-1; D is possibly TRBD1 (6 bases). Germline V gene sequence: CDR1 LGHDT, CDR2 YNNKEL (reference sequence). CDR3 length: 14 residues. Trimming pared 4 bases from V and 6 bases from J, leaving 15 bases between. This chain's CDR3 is CASSPRRDTSEAFF. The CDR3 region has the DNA TGTGCCAGCAGCCCGCGCCGGGACACCTCTGAAGCTTTCTTT.

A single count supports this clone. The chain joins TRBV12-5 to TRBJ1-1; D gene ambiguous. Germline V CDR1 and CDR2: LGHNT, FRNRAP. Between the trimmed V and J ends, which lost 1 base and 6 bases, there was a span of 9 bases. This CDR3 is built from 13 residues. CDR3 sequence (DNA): TGTGCTAGTGGTTTGGAACCAGGATCTGAAGCTTTCTTT. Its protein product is CASGLEPGSEAFF.

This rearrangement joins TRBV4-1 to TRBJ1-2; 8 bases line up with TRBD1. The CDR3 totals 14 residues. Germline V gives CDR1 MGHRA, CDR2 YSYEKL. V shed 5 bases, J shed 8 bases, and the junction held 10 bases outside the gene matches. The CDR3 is CASSGGQGGFGYTF. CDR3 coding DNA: TGCGCCAGCAGCGGTGGACAGGGAGGGTTCGGCTACACCTTC.

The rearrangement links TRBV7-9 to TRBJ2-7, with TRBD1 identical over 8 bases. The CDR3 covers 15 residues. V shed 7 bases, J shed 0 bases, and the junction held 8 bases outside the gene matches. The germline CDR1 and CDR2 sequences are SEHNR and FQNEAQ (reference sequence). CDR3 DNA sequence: TGTGCCAGCAAACTGATGACAGGGGACTCCTACGAGCAGTACTTC. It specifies CASKLMTGDSYEQYF.

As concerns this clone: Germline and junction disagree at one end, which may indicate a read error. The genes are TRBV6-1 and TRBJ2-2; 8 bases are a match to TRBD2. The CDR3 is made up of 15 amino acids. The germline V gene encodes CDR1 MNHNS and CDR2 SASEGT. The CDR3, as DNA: TGTGCCAGCAGTCAAGCGGGAGCCAACACCGGGGAGCTGTTTTTT. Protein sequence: CASSQAGANTGELFF.

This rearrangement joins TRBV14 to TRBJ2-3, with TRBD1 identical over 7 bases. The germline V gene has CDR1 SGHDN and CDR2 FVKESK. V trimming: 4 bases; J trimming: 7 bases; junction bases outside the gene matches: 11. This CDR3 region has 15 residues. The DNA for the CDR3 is TGTGCCAGCAGCCGACAGGGTGTGGAGGCAAATACGCAGTATTTT. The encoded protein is CASSRQGVEANTQYF.